This entry lists 18 T cell receptor beta chains sequenced from one sample in a study of blood T cell repertoires in COVID-19 (TCRdb year 2020). Library creation used the immunoSEQ multiplex PCR assay. Here the immuneACCESS table is served through TCRdb, limited to in-frame sequences with V and J called. Missing clones are a known gap in these copies; in checked studies unresolved V genes cover under half, and the rest lacks a known reason. Recorded for this sample are fewer than 150,000 clones; about 83% of them occurred a single time. The leading ten clones occupy about 4.3% of the sample. The sample consisted of peripheral blood. These receptors were collected from a woman aged 40 to 50 with acute or convalescent COVID-19.

The V and J genes are TRBV9 and TRBJ1-3, with unresolved D. The germline V gene has CDR1 SGDLS and CDR2 YYNGEE. Trimming removed 0 bases at V and 0 bases at J, with 7 bases between. This CDR3 region has 15 residues. The CDR3 sequence is CASSVAPSSGNTIYF. DNA for the CDR3: TGTGCCAGCAGCGTAGCCCCTAGCTCTGGAAACACCATATATTTT.

The chain is built from TRBV29-1 and TRBJ2-1; the match to TRBD1 covers 9 bases. CDR1 and CDR2 (germline): SQVTM, ANQGSEA. The CDR3 runs 16 residues. V was clipped by 5 bases and J by 8 bases; unmatched bases: 16. The CDR3 is CSVTGGGFATPYEQFF. The CDR3 coding sequence is TGCAGCGTTACAGGGGGCGGGTTTGCCACCCCCTATGAGCAGTTCTTC.

The table lists this clone with a count of one. The chain combines TRBV7-9 with TRBJ2-5, with D perhaps matching TRBD1 (7 bases). V gave up 6 bases and J gave up 5 bases, with 19 bases separating them. This CDR3 is 15 amino acids long. The V gene's germline CDR1 is SEHNR and CDR2 FQNEAQ (reference sequence). Here the CDR3 reads CASSRGTVVGETQYF. As DNA, the CDR3 is TGTGCCAGCAGTCGCGGGACAGTGGTTGGGGAGACCCAGTACTTC.

The chain combines TRBV6-2 or TRBV6-3 with TRBJ1-1; no firm D call. The V end was cut by 4 bases, the J end by 1 base, with 7 bases between. This CDR3 spans 13 amino acids. The germline gives CDR1 MNHEY, CDR2 SVGEGT. CDR3 region: CASSFTQNTEAFF. Written as DNA, the CDR3 is TGTGCCAGCAGTTTTACACAGAACACTGAAGCTTTCTTT.

This chain joins TRBV4-2 and TRBJ1-1, with TRBD1 matching over 8 bases. Looked up from germline, CDR1 is LGHNA and CDR2 is YNFKEQ. The ends lost 2 bases at V and 5 bases at J; junction bases unmatched: 10. The CDR3 extends over 16 amino acids. The chain's CDR3 is CASSQLQGAEWTEAFF. The DNA for the CDR3 is TGTGCCAGCAGCCAATTGCAGGGGGCGGAATGGACTGAAGCTTTCTTT.

This CDR3 reads CASITGGSYNSPLHF. The CDR3 nucleotides read TGTGCCTCAATAACAGGGGGGTCCTATAATTCACCCCTCCACTTT. This sequence joins TRBV7-2 and TRBJ1-6; 8 bases map to TRBD1. Germline CDR1 is SGHTA and CDR2 is FQGNSA. Trimming cost V 11 bases and J 1 base; bases outside gene matches: 7. The CDR3 spans 15 residues.

CDR3 nucleotides: TGTGCCACCAGTGATGCCGGGACAAAGAACACCGGGGAGCTGTTTTTT. This encodes CATSDAGTKNTGELFF. The chain has TRBV24-1 and TRBJ2-2; a weak D match, TRBD1 (6 bases). Germline values: CDR1 KGHDR, CDR2 SFDVKD. V was shortened by 3 bases and J by 1 base, with 11 bases between the two germline ends. The CDR3 length is 16 residues.

The V call is TRBV11-1, the J call TRBJ1-1; D ambiguous. Germline loops: CDR1 SGHAT, CDR2 FQDESV (reference sequence). The V end was cut by 0 bases, the J end by 1 base, with 6 bases between. This CDR3 has 14 residues. CDR3 in amino acids: CASSLADSNTEAFF. The CDR3 DNA reads as TGTGCCAGCAGCTTAGCCGACTCGAACACTGAAGCTTTCTTT.

The chain couples TRBV4-1 to TRBJ2-7; D is possibly TRBD1 (6 bases). The V end was cut by 0 bases, the J end by 3 bases, with 21 bases between. The CDR3 has 18 residues. The germline gives CDR1 MGHRA, CDR2 YSYEKL. The CDR3 reads CASSQDQLGQTDRYEQYF. CDR3 sequence (DNA): TGCGCCAGCAGCCAAGATCAGTTAGGACAGACCGATCGCTACGAGCAGTACTTC.

V gene TRBV27 combines with J gene TRBJ2-7, with a tentative D call TRBD1 (6 bases). Looked up from germline, CDR1 is MNHEY and CDR2 is SMNVEV (reference sequence). The V end lost 8 bases, the J end lost 6 bases, and 23 bases lay between the germline ends. The CDR3 runs 15 residues. CDR3 loop: CASYTIRGASREQYF. CDR3 DNA: TGTGCCAGCTACACGATCAGGGGCGCGTCTCGCGAGCAGTACTTC.

The chain carries TRBV19 and TRBJ1-2; 7 positions agree with TRBD1. CDR3 length: 15 residues. The germline V gene encodes CDR1 LNHDA and CDR2 SQIVND (reference sequence). The V gene end was trimmed by 5 bases and the J gene end by 4 bases; junction bases not matched to a gene: 10. The CDR3 region has the DNA TGTGCCAGTAGTGCCCAGGGGGTTCGGGGCTATGGCTACACCTTC. It is translated as CASSAQGVRGYGYTF.

The chain joins TRBV4-3 to TRBJ2-5; possible D gene TRBD2, 6 bases. The V gene's germline CDR1 is LGHNA and CDR2 YSLEER. Trimming stripped 1 base from V and 4 bases from J, with 13 bases between. CDR3 length: 15 amino acids. The CDR3 spells CASSQGWLGGETQYF. DNA for the CDR3: TGCGCCAGCAGCCAAGGGTGGCTGGGGGGAGAGACCCAGTACTTC.

This rearrangement joins TRBV7-2 to TRBJ2-3; 7 bases map to TRBD2. Germline CDR1 reads SGHTA; CDR2 reads FQGNSA. V gave up 4 bases and J gave up 0 bases; unmatched junction bases: 10. The CDR3 runs to 17 residues. For the CDR3, the DNA is TGTGCCAGCAGCTCCTCTAGCGGATCCCTTAGCACAGATACGCAGTATTTT. Amino acids: CASSSSSGSLSTDTQYF.

The V gene is TRBV7-9, the J gene TRBJ1-2, with no clear D. There are 14 residues in the CDR3. The germline V gene has CDR1 SEHNR and CDR2 FQNEAQ (reference sequence). Trimming stripped 3 bases from V and 2 bases from J, with 10 bases between. The DNA for the CDR3 is TGTGCCAGCAGCTTTATCCGGGAGAACTATGGCTACACCTTC. Its protein is CASSFIRENYGYTF.

The gene calls are TRBV5-1 and TRBJ2-7; TRBD1 might be the D (6 bases). Per germline, CDR1 SGHRS and CDR2 YFSETQ. Trimming pared 4 bases from V and 3 bases from J, leaving 17 bases between. The CDR3 has 15 amino acids. CDR3 DNA: TGCGCCAGCAGCCCGAGGACAGCGAATAGCTACGAGCAGTACTTC. This translates into CASSPRTANSYEQYF.

The chain joins TRBV2 to TRBJ2-2; 9 bases match TRBD2. The junction had 5 bases not matched to a gene; V was cut back by 3 bases and J by 3 bases. The length of the CDR3 is 16 residues. The germline V gene encodes CDR1 SNHLY and CDR2 FYNNEI. CDR3 protein: CASSELTSGYTGELFF. For the CDR3, the DNA is TGTGCCAGCAGTGAGTTGACTAGCGGATACACCGGGGAGCTGTTTTTT.

The chain couples TRBV28 to TRBJ1-6, with 7 bases aligning to TRBD1. CDR1 and CDR2 (germline): MDHEN, SYDVKM. The V and J ends lost 5 bases and 9 bases, in that order; junction bases with no gene match: 10. The CDR3 has 15 residues. The CDR3: CASSPRRQGSSPLHF. As DNA, the CDR3 is TGTGCCAGCAGTCCCCGCCGACAGGGAAGTTCACCCCTCCACTTT.

In its sample, this clone was seen a few times. J is TRBJ1-1 and V is TRBV6-2 or TRBV6-3; 8 nucleotides align to TRBD1. The CDR3 covers 15 residues. The junction had 5 bases not matched to a gene; V was cut back by 5 bases and J by 0 bases. Germline V lookup: CDR1 MNHEY, CDR2 SVGEGT. CDR3 protein: CASSQGADMNTEAFF. In DNA, the CDR3 is TGTGCCAGCAGTCAGGGGGCCGATATGAACACTGAAGCTTTCTTT.